A selection of T cell receptor beta chains follows, all from one sample in a study of blood T cell repertoires in COVID-19. Sequencing was performed with immunoSEQ multiplex PCR; in TCRdb, only in-frame clones are kept and a portion is missing. The sample yields approximately 82,000 clones, about 85% seen once. The specimen sequenced was peripheral blood. The receptors here all came from a woman in her seventies with active or convalescent COVID-19. Each CDR3 is given with its conserved first and last residue. D genes are given only for firm matches. Expanded clones get a size class; other rows say once, few or many, or leave the size out.

TRBD1	.	TRBV6-6	TRBJ2-7	TGTGCCAGCAGTTACCCGGGACAGGGTCACGAGCAGTACTTC	CASSYPGQGHEQYF
.	.	TRBV7-2	TRBJ1-6	TGTGCCAGCAGCTTAATTTCTACGGCCGGACAGCCCCTCCACTTT	CASSLISTAGQPLHF
.	.	TRBV24-1	TRBJ2-7	TGTGCCACCTCCGGAGGGTCCCTTGACTCCTACGAGCAGTACTTC	CATSGGSLDSYEQYF
TRBD1	.	TRBV5-8	TRBJ2-7	TGTGCCAGCAGCTCCGGGACAGGGGCAGTGGAGCAGTACTTC	CASSSGTGAVEQYF
.	.	TRBV27	TRBJ2-2	TGTGCCAGCACCCAGGGCTGGGGGGGCGGAGACACCGGGGAGCTGTTTTTT	CASTQGWGGGDTGELFF
.	.	TRBV2	TRBJ2-7	TGTGCCAGCAGTGAAGGTGGAACGAGGAAGCAGTACTTC	CASSEGGTRKQYF
.	few	TRBV5-4	TRBJ1-2	TGTGCCAGCACAAGTCAGGCTAACTATGGCTACACCTTC	CASTSQANYGYTF
TRBD1	.	TRBV11-1	TRBJ2-7	TGTGCCAGCAGCCCGCCGGGCAGGGGGCTATCCTACGAGCAGTACTTC	CASSPPGRGLSYEQYF
.	.	TRBV7-2	TRBJ1-2	TGTGCCAGCAGCTCGACCTCAGGCGGGCAATCTTGGGGCTACACCTTC	CASSSTSGGQSWGYTF
.	.	TRBV6-5	TRBJ2-2	TGTGCCAGCAGTTATGGGGCCGAGGTTACCGGGGAGCTGTTTTTT	CASSYGAEVTGELFF
.	.	TRBV18	TRBJ1-2	TGTGCCAGCTCACCGGGGCGAGGAAACTATGGCTACACCTTC	CASSPGRGNYGYTF
.	.	TRBV28	TRBJ2-7	TGTGCCAGCAGTTTCTTCTACGGGTCTTCCTACGAGCAGTACTTC	CASSFFYGSSYEQYF
.	once	TRBV28	TRBJ1-1	TGTGCCAGCAGTTTAGGGGGGGCGAGAACTGAAGCTTTCTTT	CASSLGGARTEAFF
.	.	TRBV15	TRBJ1-2	TGTGCCACCAGCAGTACGGGGGAGGGCTATGGCTACACCTTC	CATSSTGEGYGYTF
TRBD1	.	TRBV19	TRBJ1-4	TGTGCCAGTAGTAGAAGGACAGGGGGCGAGGAAAAACTGTTTTTT	CASSRRTGGEEKLFF
TRBD2	.	TRBV9	TRBJ2-1	TGTGCCAGCAGCGTGGCGGGGGGCTCCTACAATGAGCAGTTCTTC	CASSVAGGSYNEQFF
.	.	TRBV2	TRBJ2-7	TGTGCCAGCAGTTTTAACTTGGAGCAGTACTTC	CASSFNLEQYF
.	.	TRBV6-1	TRBJ1-2	TGTGCCAGCAGTGATTACAGGGACGGCTACACCTTC	CASSDYRDGYTF
TRBD2	.	TRBV9	TRBJ2-2	TGTGCCAGCAGCGTTGCTAGCGGGGGCGGGGAGCTGTTTTTT	CASSVASGGGELFF
TRBD2	.	TRBV15	TRBJ2-5	TGTGCCACCAGGAGGGGAGGGCGAGAGACCCAGTACTTC	CATRRGGRETQYF
TRBD1	.	TRBV7-2	TRBJ1-2	TGTGCCAGCGGCCCTTACAGGGGGCCTGGCTACACCTTC	CASGPYRGPGYTF
.	.	TRBV7-2	TRBJ1-2	TGTGCCAGCAGCTTAGGACAGGACCCCTATGGCTACACCTTC	CASSLGQDPYGYTF
.	.	TRBV19	TRBJ2-5	TGTGCCAGTAGTGGGAGCGCCCAACGCCAAGAGACCCAGTACTTC	CASSGSAQRQETQYF
TRBD1	.	TRBV27	TRBJ2-7	TGTGCCAGCAGTTTCAGGCCAGGGGGAAGGGACGAGCAGTACTTC	CASSFRPGGRDEQYF
.	.	TRBV25-1	TRBJ1-1	TGTGCCAGCAGTGAATTGCAGGGCGCCACTGAAGCTTTCTTT	CASSELQGATEAFF
.	.	TRBV20-1	TRBJ2-3	TGCAGTGCTAGTACCGGGGGGCTGAGCACAGATACGCAGTATTTT	CSASTGGLSTDTQYF
TRBD1	.	TRBV9	TRBJ1-2	TGTGCCAGCAGCGTAGTCGCGGAGGGTTTGGGACAGGAGTTTAACTATGGCTACACCTTC	CASSVVAEGLGQEFNYGYTF
.	.	TRBV27	TRBJ1-1	TGTGCCAGCAGTGTCCGGGATTCAAGTGAAGCTTTCTTT	CASSVRDSSEAFF
TRBD2	.	TRBV11-2	TRBJ2-1	TGTGCCAGCAGCATTACTAGCGGGGGGGCGAATGAGCAGTTCTTC	CASSITSGGANEQFF
.	.	TRBV7-2	TRBJ2-2	TGTGCCAGCAGCTTGCGACAAAACACCGGGGAGCTGTTTTTT	CASSLRQNTGELFF
.	.	TRBV5-8	TRBJ1-2	TGTGCCAGCAGCAGGGACTTTAACTATGGCTACACCTTC	CASSRDFNYGYTF
TRBD1	few	TRBV5-8	TRBJ2-7	TGTGCCAGCACCCCCCGGACAGGTTCAGGAGGCGAGCAGTACTTC	CASTPRTGSGGEQYF
.	.	TRBV5-1	TRBJ2-7	TGCGCCAGCAGCTTGCAGGGGTCTACAGTCTACGAGCAGTACTTC	CASSLQGSTVYEQYF
TRBD1	.	TRBV9	TRBJ2-5	TGTGCCAGCAGCGTTGGACAGGGTTTTTGGGAGACCCAGTACTTC	CASSVGQGFWETQYF
TRBD1	.	TRBV5-3	TRBJ2-7	TGTGCCAGAAGCTTGCCCCGGGACAGGGGACCCTACGAGCAGTACTTC	CARSLPRDRGPYEQYF
TRBD1	.	TRBV4-3	TRBJ2-7	TGCGCCAGCAGCCCGACAGGGCGCGAGCAGTACTTC	CASSPTGREQYF
TRBD1	.	TRBV24-1	TRBJ1-2	TGTGCCACCAGACGGACAGGGGGAAATGGCTACACCTTC	CATRRTGGNGYTF
.	.	TRBV5-1	TRBJ2-7	TGCGCCAGCAGCTTCCCCGGGGACGAGCAGTACTTC	CASSFPGDEQYF
TRBD2	.	TRBV15	TRBJ2-2	TGTGCCACCAGCTGGGTAGCGGGAGCCACCGGGGAGCTGTTTTTT	CATSWVAGATGELFF
.	.	TRBV18	TRBJ2-5	TGTGCCAGCTCACCTTCCACAGGGATTCAAGAGACCCAGTACTTC	CASSPSTGIQETQYF
.	once	TRBV4-3	TRBJ1-1	TGCGCCAGCAGCCAAGTCGGCACTGAAGCTTTCTTT	CASSQVGTEAFF
.	.	TRBV19	TRBJ1-5	TGTGCCAGTAGTATTCAGGGTAGCAATCAGCCCCAGCATTTT	CASSIQGSNQPQHF
TRBD1	.	TRBV3-1/TRBV3-2	TRBJ2-7	TGTGCCAGCAGGTCGCAGGGGGTTAACGAGCAGTACTTC	CASRSQGVNEQYF
TRBD2	.	TRBV5-5	TRBJ2-3	TGTGCCAGCAGCAGAAACCCGGGGGGGGAGAATACGCAGTATTTT	CASSRNPGGENTQYF
TRBD2	once	TRBV18	TRBJ2-3	TGTGCCAGCTCACCACCGTCCTCTAGCGGGGGGGCAGATACGCAGTATTTT	CASSPPSSSGGADTQYF
TRBD1	.	TRBV18	TRBJ1-2	TGTGCCAGCTCACCGGACAGGTCCGCTGGCTACACCTTC	CASSPDRSAGYTF
TRBD1	.	TRBV6-2/TRBV6-3	TRBJ1-3	TGTGCCAGCAGTGCCCGACAGGGGACCCGCTCTGGAAACACCATATATTTT	CASSARQGTRSGNTIYF
.	.	TRBV7-2	TRBJ1-2	TGTGCCAGCAGCGCCGGACAGTATTATGGCTACACCTTC	CASSAGQYYGYTF
.	.	TRBV4-1	TRBJ1-2	TGCGCCAGCAGCCAACAGGCTACCCCGGCAAACTATGGCTACACCTTC	CASSQQATPANYGYTF
.	few	TRBV4-1	TRBJ1-1	TGCGCCAGCAGCCTTCCCGGGACAATAAACACTGAAGCTTTCTTT	CASSLPGTINTEAFF
.	once	TRBV7-2	TRBJ1-2	TGTGCCAGCAGTTCCGAGTCTTCGTTGGGCTACACCTTC	CASSSESSLGYTF
.	once	TRBV28	TRBJ2-2	TGTGCCAGCAGTTTGGAGGGTGGGCTGGGGGAGCTGTTTTTT	CASSLEGGLGELFF
.	.	TRBV28	TRBJ2-5	TGTGCCAGCAACAATAGGGGCCCCGAGACCCAGTACTTC	CASNNRGPETQYF
TRBD1	.	TRBV5-1	TRBJ1-2	TGCGCCAGCAGCTCCACAGGGGACCGTGGCTACACCTTC	CASSSTGDRGYTF
.	.	TRBV28	TRBJ2-7	TGTGCCAGCAGACTAGGGGGTCTGGACTACTTC	CASRLGGLDYF
TRBD1	.	TRBV28	TRBJ1-6	TGTGCCAGCAGTCCCCTGGGACAGGGTTATAATTCACCCCTCCACTTT	CASSPLGQGYNSPLHF
TRBD1	.	TRBV6-5	TRBJ1-1	TGTGCCAGCAGTCGAACAGGGGTTGAGACTGAAGCTTTCTTT	CASSRTGVETEAFF